This T cell receptor (beta chain) originates from a study of PD-L1 blockade in urothelial cancer. For the study at large: Atezolizumab therapy began for patients in the mid-2010s, dosed at 1,200 mg intravenously every 3 weeks.

Time point: pretreatment peripheral blood. The data were produced by immunoSEQ multiplex PCR, yet TCRdb's version contains in-frame clones alone and is incomplete. Found here are some 44,000 clones, 70% to 90% of them singletons; the top ten hold 15% to 20%. V gave up 5 bases and J gave up 9 bases; unmatched junction bases: 6. Germline-derived CDR1 and CDR2 are MNHEY and SMNVEV (reference sequence). CDR3 length: 12 amino acids. This TCR was recovered from a man in his 60s with urothelial cancer. The chain carries TRBV27 and TRBJ2-7, with TRBD2 identical over 8 bases. The source was PBMCs, collected around atezolizumab (anti-PD-L1) treatment. The DNA of the CDR3 is TGTGCCAGCAGTGGTCCGGGAGGGTCGCAGTACTTC. Translation gives CASSGPGGSQYF.